This passage covers 10 T cell receptor beta chains from one sample sequenced in a study of OX40 agonist ivuxolimab in advanced cancers. The protocol used for the library was the immunoSEQ multiplex PCR assay. TCRdb's version of the immuneACCESS table is confined to in-frame rearrangements and falls short of the full clone set. An unresolved V gene accounts for under half of the shortfall where checked; the remainder is of unknown origin. The sample records tens of thousands of clones, approximately 90% of which are singletons. The ten largest make up roughly 31% of the sample. The source material was CD4+ or CD8+ T cells sorted from blood, sampled in a trial of the OX40 agonist ivuxolimab. The receptors were sampled from an adult with an advanced solid tumor such as melanoma, head and neck, liver or kidney cancer.

The V and J genes are TRBV27 and TRBJ2-1; a weak D match, TRBD2 (6 bases). The germline V and J ends were trimmed by 4 bases and 8 bases, with 15 bases remaining between them. The length of the CDR3 is 14 residues. Germline assignment: CDR1 MNHEY and CDR2 SMNVEV (reference sequence). The CDR3 nucleotides are TGTGCCAGCAGTTCCGGACTACTCCTACATGAGCAGTTCTTC. It is translated as CASSSGLLLHEQFF.

This chain connects TRBV6-5 to TRBJ2-1; 8 bases agree with TRBD2. With V trimmed by 6 bases and J by 1 base, 5 bases remained unmatched. The CDR3 is made up of 15 amino acids. Germline loops: CDR1 MNHEY, CDR2 SVGAGI. The CDR3 DNA reads TGTGCCAGCAGCCCCTCTAGCGGGTCCTACAATGAGCAGTTCTTC. This codes for CASSPSSGSYNEQFF.

This sequence joins TRBV19 and TRBJ1-4, with unresolved D. V was shortened by 3 bases and J by 8 bases, with 10 bases between the two germline ends. Germline V lookup: CDR1 LNHDA, CDR2 SQIVND (reference sequence). This CDR3 spans 13 amino acids. CDR3 amino acids: CASSIKGTEKLFF. The CDR3 DNA sequence: TGTGCCAGTAGTATCAAGGGTACGGAAAAACTGTTTTTT.

V gene TRBV5-1 combines with J gene TRBJ2-7; D might be TRBD2 (5 bases). Germline values: CDR1 SGHRS, CDR2 YFSETQ. The CDR3 length is 14 residues. V lost 4 bases and J 3 bases, leaving 14 bases between the germline ends. CDR3 loop: CASSPSGGDYEQYF. CDR3 DNA sequence: TGCGCCAGCAGCCCCTCCGGAGGTGACTACGAGCAGTACTTC. The entire variable domain, with the rest obtained from reference TRBV5-1 and TRBJ2-7, is as follows: KAGVTQTPRYLIKTRGQQVTLSCSPISGHRSVSWYQQTPGQGLQFLFEYFSETQRNKGNFPGRFSGRQFSNSRSEMNVSTLELGDSALYLCASSPSGGDYEQYFGPGTRLTVT.

The rearrangement links TRBV5-6 to TRBJ2-3; D is perhaps TRBD2 (7 bases). The CDR3 spans 16 residues. Germline V lookup: CDR1 SGHDT, CDR2 YYEEEE. V gave up 1 base and J gave up 1 base, with 13 bases separating them. The CDR3 DNA follows: TGTGCCAGCAGCTTGTTTAGGGGGGGCCGCACAGATACGCAGTATTTT. Residues: CASSLFRGGRTDTQYF.

The chain combines TRBV30 with TRBJ2-2; D tentatively fits TRBD1 or TRBD2 (6 bases each). The CDR3 is 15 residues long. Trimming took off 5 bases at V and 6 bases at J, with 19 bases between the two ends. Germline CDR1 reads GTSNPN; CDR2 reads SVGIG (reference sequence). The CDR3 nucleotides read TGTGCCTGGGGTACAGGGACTTGGGATTCCGGGGAGCTGTTTTTT. Amino acid sequence: CAWGTGTWDSGELFF.

This chain joins TRBV4-2 and TRBJ1-1; possibly TRBD1 for D (6 bases). Trimming left V 0 bases short and J 1 base short, with 12 bases between. CDR3 size: 16 residues. Germline CDR1 reads LGHNA; CDR2 reads YNFKEQ. The CDR3 protein is CASSQERGAENTEAFF. The CDR3 DNA is TGTGCCAGCAGCCAAGAGAGGGGGGCGGAGAACACTGAAGCTTTCTTT.

V and J are TRBV5-1 and TRBJ2-2, with 12 bases identical to TRBD2. This CDR3 has 16 amino acids. Germline CDR1 reads SGHRS; CDR2 reads YFSETQ. After removal of 4 bases from V and 3 bases from J, the junction contained 4 bases not matched to a gene. The CDR3 is CASSPTSGRYTGELFF. CDR3 in DNA: TGCGCCAGCAGCCCGACTAGCGGGAGATACACCGGGGAGCTGTTTTTT.

V and J are TRBV4-1 and TRBJ2-1; 9 bases are shared with TRBD1. The V gene's germline CDR1 is MGHRA and CDR2 YSYEKL. The CDR3 loop spans 17 amino acids. The ends lost 2 bases at V and 5 bases at J; junction bases unmatched: 10. The CDR3 is CASSQRHDRGMDNEQFF. CDR3 coding DNA: TGCGCCAGCAGCCAACGTCACGACAGGGGGATGGACAATGAGCAGTTCTTC.

The V gene is TRBV5-1, the J gene TRBJ2-5; 7 bases line up with TRBD1. Germline loops: CDR1 SGHRS, CDR2 YFSETQ. The V segment lost 4 bases and the J segment 1 base; nucleotides outside the gene matches: 13. The CDR3 loop spans 17 amino acids. CDR3 residues: CASSNGDRGGLQETQYF. The CDR3 DNA follows: TGCGCCAGCAGCAACGGGGACCGAGGGGGCCTCCAAGAGACCCAGTACTTC.